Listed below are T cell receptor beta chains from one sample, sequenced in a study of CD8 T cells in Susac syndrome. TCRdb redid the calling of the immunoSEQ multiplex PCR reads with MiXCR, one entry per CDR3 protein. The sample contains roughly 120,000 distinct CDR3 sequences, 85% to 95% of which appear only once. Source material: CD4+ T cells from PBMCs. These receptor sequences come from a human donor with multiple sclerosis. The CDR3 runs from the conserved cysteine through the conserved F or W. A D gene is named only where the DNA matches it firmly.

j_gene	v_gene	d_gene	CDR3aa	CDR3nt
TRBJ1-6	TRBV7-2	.	CASSKINSPLHF	TGTGCCAGCAGCAAGATCAACTCACCCCTCCACTTT
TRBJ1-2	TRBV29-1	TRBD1	CSVEWTGNYGYTF	TGCAGCGTTGAATGGACAGGGAACTATGGCTACACCTTC
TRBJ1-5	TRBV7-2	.	CASSQLSSQPQHF	TGTGCCAGCAGCCAACTATCATCTCAGCCCCAGCATTTT
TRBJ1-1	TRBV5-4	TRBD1	CASSPTGQRNTEAFF	TGTGCCAGCAGTCCAACGGGACAGCGGAACACTGAAGCTTTCTTT
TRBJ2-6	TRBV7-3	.	CASSFTGFGANVLTF	TGTGCCAGCAGCTTTACAGGTTTTGGGGCCAACGTCCTGACTTTC
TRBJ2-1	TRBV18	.	CASSQGRNEQFF	TGTGCCAGCTCACAGGGTAGGAATGAGCAGTTCTTC
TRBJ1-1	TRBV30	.	CAWSAGQNMNTEAFF	TGTGCCTGGTCTGCAGGACAGAACATGAACACTGAAGCTTTCTTT
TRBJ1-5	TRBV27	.	CASITGIGQPQHF	TGTGCCAGCATCACCGGGATCGGTCAGCCCCAGCATTTT
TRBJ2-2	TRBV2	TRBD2	CASGVRGANTGELFF	TGTGCCAGCGGGGTGCGGGGGGCGAACACCGGGGAGCTGTTTTTT
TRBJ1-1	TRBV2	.	CASSGDRSSEAFF	TGTGCCAGCAGTGGGGACCGTTCGAGTGAAGCTTTCTTT
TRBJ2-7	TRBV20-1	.	CSARGLSSSYEQYF	TGCAGTGCTAGGGGTCTATCCAGCTCCTACGAGCAGTACTTC
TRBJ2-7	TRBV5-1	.	CASSLGAVFEQYF	TGCGCCAGCAGCTTGGGGGCGGTCTTTGAGCAGTACTTC